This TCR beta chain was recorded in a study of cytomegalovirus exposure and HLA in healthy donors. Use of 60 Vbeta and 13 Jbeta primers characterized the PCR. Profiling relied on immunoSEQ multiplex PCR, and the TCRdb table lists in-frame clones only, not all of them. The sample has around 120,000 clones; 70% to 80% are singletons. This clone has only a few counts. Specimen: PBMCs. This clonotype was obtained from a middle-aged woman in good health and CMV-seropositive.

CDR3: CASSLKTGDVSEQYF. The CDR3 region has the DNA TGCGCCAGCAGCTTGAAGACAGGGGATGTTTCCGAGCAGTACTTC. The chain employs TRBV5-1 and TRBJ2-7, with 8 bases identical to TRBD1. Germline CDR1 is SGHRS and CDR2 is YFSETQ. V trimming: 1 base; J trimming: 6 bases; junction bases outside the gene matches: 9. The CDR3 loop spans 15 amino acids.